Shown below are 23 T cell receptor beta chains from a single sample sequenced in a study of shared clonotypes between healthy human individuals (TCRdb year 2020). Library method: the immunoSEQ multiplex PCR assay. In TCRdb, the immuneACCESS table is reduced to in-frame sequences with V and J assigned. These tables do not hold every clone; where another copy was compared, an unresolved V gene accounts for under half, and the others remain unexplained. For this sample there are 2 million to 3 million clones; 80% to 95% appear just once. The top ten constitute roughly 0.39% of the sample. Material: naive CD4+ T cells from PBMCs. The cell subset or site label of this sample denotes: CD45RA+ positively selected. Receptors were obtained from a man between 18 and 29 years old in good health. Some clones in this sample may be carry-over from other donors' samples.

The CDR3 nucleotides read TGCGCCAGCAGCTTGGGTTTCCAGGCGGGGTTCGGCAATGAGCAGTTCTTC. Protein sequence: CASSLGFQAGFGNEQFF. The V gene is TRBV5-1, the J gene TRBJ2-1, with D possibly being TRBD2 (6 bases). CDR1 SGHRS and CDR2 YFSETQ come from the germline V gene. The CDR3 loop spans 17 amino acids. Trimming left V 0 bases short and J 6 bases short, with 19 bases between.

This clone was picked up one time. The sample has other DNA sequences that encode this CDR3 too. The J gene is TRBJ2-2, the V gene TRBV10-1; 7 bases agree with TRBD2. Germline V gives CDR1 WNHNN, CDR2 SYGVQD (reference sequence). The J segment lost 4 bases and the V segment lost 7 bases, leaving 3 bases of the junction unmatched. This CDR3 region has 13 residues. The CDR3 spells CASTPGGTGELFF. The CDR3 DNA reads TGCGCCAGCACACCGGGGGGCACCGGGGAGCTGTTTTTT.

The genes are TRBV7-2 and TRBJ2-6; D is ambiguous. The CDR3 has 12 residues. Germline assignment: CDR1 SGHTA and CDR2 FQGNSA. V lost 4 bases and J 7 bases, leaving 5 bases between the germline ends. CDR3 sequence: CASSSSANVLTF. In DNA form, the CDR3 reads TGTGCCAGCAGCTCTTCAGCCAACGTCCTGACTTTC. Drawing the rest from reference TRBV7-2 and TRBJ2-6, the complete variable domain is GAGVSQSPSNKVTEKGKDVELRCDPISGHTALYWYRQSLGQGLEFLIYFQGNSAPDKSGLPSDRFSAERTGGSVSTLTIQRTQQEDSAVYLCASSSSANVLTFGAGSRLTVL.

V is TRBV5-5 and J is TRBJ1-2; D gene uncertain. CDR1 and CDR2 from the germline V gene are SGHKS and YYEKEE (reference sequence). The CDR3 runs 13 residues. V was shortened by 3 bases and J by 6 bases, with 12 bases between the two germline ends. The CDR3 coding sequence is TGTGCCAGCAGCTCCCCCCTAAGGGATGGCTACACCTTC. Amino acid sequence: CASSSPLRDGYTF.

In DNA form, the CDR3 reads TGTGCCAGCAGTGAATGGGGGAGCGGGAGGGCCGGGGGAAATGAGCAGTTCTTC. Encoded protein: CASSEWGSGRAGGNEQFF. This sequence joins TRBV6-1 and TRBJ2-1; 10 nucleotides match TRBD2. There are 18 residues in the CDR3. In germline, CDR1 is MNHNS, CDR2 SASEGT. Trimming cost V 2 bases and J 7 bases; bases outside gene matches: 14.

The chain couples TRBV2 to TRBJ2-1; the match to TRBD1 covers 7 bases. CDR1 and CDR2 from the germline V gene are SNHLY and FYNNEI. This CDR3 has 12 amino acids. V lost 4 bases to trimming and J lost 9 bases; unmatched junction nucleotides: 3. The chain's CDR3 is CASSADRAEQFF. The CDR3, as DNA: TGTGCCAGCAGTGCTGACAGGGCTGAGCAGTTCTTC.

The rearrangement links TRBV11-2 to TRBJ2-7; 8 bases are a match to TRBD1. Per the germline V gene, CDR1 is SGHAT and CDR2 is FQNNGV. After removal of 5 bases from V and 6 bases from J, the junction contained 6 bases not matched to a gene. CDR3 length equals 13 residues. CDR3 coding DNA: TGTGCCAGCAGCCCCCGGACAGGGACCGAGCAGTACTTC. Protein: CASSPRTGTEQYF.

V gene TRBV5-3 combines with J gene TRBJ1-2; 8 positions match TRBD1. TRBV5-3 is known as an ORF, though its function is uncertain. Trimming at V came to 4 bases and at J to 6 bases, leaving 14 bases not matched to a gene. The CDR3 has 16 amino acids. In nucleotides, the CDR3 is TGTGCCAGAAGCCCCTACCTACGGACAGGGAAAAATGGCTACACCTTC. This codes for CARSPYLRTGKNGYTF.

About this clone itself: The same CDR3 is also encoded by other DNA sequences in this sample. CDR3 protein: CASSFLAGAVTDTQYF. In DNA, the CDR3 is TGTGCCAGCAGCTTCTTAGCGGGAGCGGTGACAGATACGCAGTATTTT. V gene TRBV11-2 combines with J gene TRBJ2-3; TRBD2 aligns across 9 bases. The CDR3 length is 16 residues. The germline CDR1 and CDR2 sequences are SGHAT and FQNNGV. V gave up 3 bases and J gave up 3 bases; unmatched junction bases: 7.

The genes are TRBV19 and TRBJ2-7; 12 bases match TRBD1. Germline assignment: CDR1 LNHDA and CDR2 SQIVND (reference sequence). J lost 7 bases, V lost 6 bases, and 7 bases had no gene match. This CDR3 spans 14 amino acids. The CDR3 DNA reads TGTGCCAGTAGGGCGGGACAGGGGGCTGGAGAGCAGTACTTC. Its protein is CASRAGQGAGEQYF.

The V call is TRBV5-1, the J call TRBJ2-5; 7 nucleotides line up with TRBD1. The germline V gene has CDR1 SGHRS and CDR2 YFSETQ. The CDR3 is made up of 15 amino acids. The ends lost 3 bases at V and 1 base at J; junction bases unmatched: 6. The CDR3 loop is CASSSGTVFQETQYF. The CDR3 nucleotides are TGCGCCAGCAGCTCCGGGACAGTCTTCCAAGAGACCCAGTACTTC.

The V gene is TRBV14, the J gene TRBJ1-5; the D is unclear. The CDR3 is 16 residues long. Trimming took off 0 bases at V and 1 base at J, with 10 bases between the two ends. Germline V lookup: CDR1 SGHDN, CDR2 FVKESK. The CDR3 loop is CASSQDTRLSNQPQHF. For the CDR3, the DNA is TGTGCCAGCAGCCAAGATACTCGGCTAAGCAATCAGCCCCAGCATTTT.

This chain's CDR3 is CASSLADRYEQYF. In DNA form, the CDR3 reads TGTGCCAGCAGCTTGGCGGACAGATACGAGCAGTACTTC. V and J are TRBV5-4 and TRBJ2-7; a possible D gene is TRBD1 (6 bases). V lost 0 bases to trimming and J lost 4 bases, with 8 bases between them. CDR3 length: 13 residues. In germline, CDR1 is SGHNT, CDR2 YYREEE (reference sequence).

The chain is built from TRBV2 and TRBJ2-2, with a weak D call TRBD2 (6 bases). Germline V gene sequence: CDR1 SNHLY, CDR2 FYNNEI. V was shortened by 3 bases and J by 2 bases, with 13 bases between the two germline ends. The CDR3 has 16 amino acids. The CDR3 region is CASSERPGTNTGELFF. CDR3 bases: TGTGCCAGCAGTGAGAGGCCAGGGACTAACACCGGGGAGCTGTTTTTT.

In DNA form, the CDR3 reads TGTGCCAGTAGTATAGATCCTAAAATCCTAGGTTCCATCGGTGAGCAGTTCTTC. It specifies CASSIDPKILGSIGEQFF. V usage is TRBV19 and J usage is TRBJ2-1; D ambiguous. V was cut by 0 bases and J by 9 bases, with 24 bases left in between. CDR3 length: 18 residues. Germline values: CDR1 LNHDA, CDR2 SQIVND (reference sequence).

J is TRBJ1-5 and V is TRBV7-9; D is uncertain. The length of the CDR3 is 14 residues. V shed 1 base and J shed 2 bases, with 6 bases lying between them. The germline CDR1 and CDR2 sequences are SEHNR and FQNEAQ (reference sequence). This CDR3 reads CASSLDHGNQPQHF. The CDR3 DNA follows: TGTGCCAGCAGCTTAGATCACGGCAATCAGCCCCAGCATTTT.

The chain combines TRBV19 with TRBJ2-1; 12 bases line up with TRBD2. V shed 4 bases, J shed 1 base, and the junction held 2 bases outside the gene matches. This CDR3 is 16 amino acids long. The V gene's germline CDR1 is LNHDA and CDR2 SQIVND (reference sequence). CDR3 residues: CASSRTSGASYNEQFF. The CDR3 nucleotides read TGTGCCAGTAGTAGGACTAGCGGGGCGTCCTACAATGAGCAGTTCTTC.

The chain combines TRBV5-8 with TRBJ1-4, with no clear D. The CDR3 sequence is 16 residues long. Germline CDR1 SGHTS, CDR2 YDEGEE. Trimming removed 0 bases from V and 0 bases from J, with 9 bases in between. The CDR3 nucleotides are TGTGCCAGCAGCTTGGTTCGGTTTACAACTAATGAAAAACTGTTTTTT. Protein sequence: CASSLVRFTTNEKLFF. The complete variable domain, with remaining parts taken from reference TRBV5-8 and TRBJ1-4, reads EAGVTQSPTHLIKTRGQQATLRCSPISGHTSVYWYQQALGLGLQFLLWYDEGEERNRGNFPPRFSGRQFPNYSSELNVNALELEDSALYLCASSLVRFTTNEKLFFGSGTQLSVL.

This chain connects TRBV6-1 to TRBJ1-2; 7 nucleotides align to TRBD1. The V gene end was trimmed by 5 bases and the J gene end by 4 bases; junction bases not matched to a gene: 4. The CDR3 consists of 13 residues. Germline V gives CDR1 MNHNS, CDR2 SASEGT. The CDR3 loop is CASSRQGLYGYTF. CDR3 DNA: TGTGCCAGCAGTCGACAGGGCCTCTATGGCTACACCTTC.

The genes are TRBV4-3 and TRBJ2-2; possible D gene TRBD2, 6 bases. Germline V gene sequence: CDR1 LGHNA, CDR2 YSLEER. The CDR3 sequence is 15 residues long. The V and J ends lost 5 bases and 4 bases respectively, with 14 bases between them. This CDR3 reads CASSTTSFSTGELFF. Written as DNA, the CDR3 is TGCGCCAGCAGCACCACTAGCTTTTCCACCGGGGAGCTGTTTTTT.

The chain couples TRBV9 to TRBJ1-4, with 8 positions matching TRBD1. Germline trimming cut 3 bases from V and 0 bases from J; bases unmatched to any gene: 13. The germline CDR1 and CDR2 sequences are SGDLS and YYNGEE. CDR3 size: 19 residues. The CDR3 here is CASSATGGRPGATNEKLFF. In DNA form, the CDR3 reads TGTGCCAGCAGCGCTACAGGGGGACGTCCGGGAGCAACTAATGAAAAACTGTTTTTT. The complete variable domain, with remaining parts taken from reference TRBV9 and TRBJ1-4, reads DSGVTQTPKHLITATGQRVTLRCSPRSGDLSVYWYQQSLDQGLQFLIQYYNGEERAKGNILERFSAQQFPDLHSELNLSSLELGDSALYFCASSATGGRPGATNEKLFFGSGTQLSVL.

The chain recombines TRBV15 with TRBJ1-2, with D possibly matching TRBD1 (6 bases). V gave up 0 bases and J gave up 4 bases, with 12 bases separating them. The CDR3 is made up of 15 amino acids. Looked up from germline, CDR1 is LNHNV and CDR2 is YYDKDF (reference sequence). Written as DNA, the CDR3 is TGTGCCACCAGCAGAGATCGGGGGCCGAGCTATGGCTACACCTTC. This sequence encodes CATSRDRGPSYGYTF. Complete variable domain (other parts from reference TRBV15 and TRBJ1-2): DAMVIQNPRYQVTQFGKPVTLSCSQTLNHNVMYWYQQKSSQAPKLLFHYYDKDFNNEADTPDNFQSRRPNTSFCFLDIRSPGLGDTAMYLCATSRDRGPSYGYTFGSGTRLTVV.

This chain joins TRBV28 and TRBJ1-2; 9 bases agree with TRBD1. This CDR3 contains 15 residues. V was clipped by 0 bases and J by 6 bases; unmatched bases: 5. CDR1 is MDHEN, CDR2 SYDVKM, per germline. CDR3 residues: CASSLWRGQGNGYTF. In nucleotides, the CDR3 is TGTGCCAGCAGTTTATGGAGGGGACAGGGAAATGGCTACACCTTC.